The 8 T cell receptor beta chains reported below all come from one sample, sequenced in a study of spatial heterogeneity in lung cancer. TCRdb reprocessed the 5' RACE reads with MiXCR, giving one entry per CDR3 protein. This table holds about 36,000 distinct CDR3 sequences, approximately 7.5% found once. As to time point: blood at routine non-recurrence follow-up after resection. The sequenced sample was PBMCs, obtained at follow-up. The origin of the receptors is a male donor with early-stage non-small cell lung cancer.

This clonotype occurred many times. The gene calls are TRBV10-1 and TRBJ2-1, with no clear D. The V end was cut by 4 bases, the J end by 7 bases, with 11 bases between. The CDR3 length is 13 residues. Per the germline V gene, CDR1 is WNHNN and CDR2 is SYGVQD (reference sequence). The CDR3 protein is CASSVAPQNEQFF. As DNA, the CDR3 is TGCGCCAGCAGTGTAGCCCCTCAAAATGAGCAGTTCTTC.

This clonotype was detected many times. The V gene is TRBV20-1, the J gene TRBJ2-6; no clear D. Germline CDR1 is DFQATT and CDR2 is SNEGSKA (reference sequence). Trimming left V 3 bases short and J 3 bases short, with 12 bases between. The CDR3 runs to 15 residues. CDR3 coding DNA: TGCAGTGCTAGTGAGGCTACCGGTGGGGCCAACGTCCTGACTTTC. Translating it yields CSASEATGGANVLTF.

This clonotype was counted ten times or more. The J gene is TRBJ1-6, the V gene TRBV18; TRBD1 aligns across 7 bases. The CDR3 contains 14 residues. Germline CDR1 and CDR2: KGHSH and LQKENI. V lost 3 bases to trimming and J lost 8 bases; unmatched junction nucleotides: 4. CDR3 in amino acids: CASSPTGYDSPLHF. In DNA, the CDR3 is TGTGCCAGCTCACCGACAGGGTACGATTCACCCCTCCACTTT.

This clonotype was recorded many times. The CDR3 region is CSGGESEQETQYF. The CDR3 DNA reads as TGCAGCGGTGGGGAGAGCGAGCAAGAGACCCAGTACTTC. The rearrangement uses TRBV29-1 and TRBJ2-5; D possibly corresponds to TRBD2 (5 bases). Germline CDR1 reads SQVTM; CDR2 reads ANQGSEA. The CDR3 has 13 amino acids. Trimming left V 7 bases short and J 2 bases short, with 14 bases between.

The sample holds many counts of this clonotype. V gene TRBV10-2 combines with J gene TRBJ1-5, with a possible D match to TRBD1 (6 bases). Per germline, CDR1 WSHSY and CDR2 SAAADI. The V end lost 8 bases, the J end lost 0 bases, and 8 bases lay between the germline ends. The CDR3 runs 13 residues. CDR3 in DNA: TGCGCCAGCGGGGACATTAGCAATCAGCCCCAGCATTTT. It is translated as CASGDISNQPQHF.

Many counts were recorded for this clonotype. The chain carries TRBV3-1 and TRBJ2-5; the D gene is possibly TRBD2 (5 bases). The germline CDR1 and CDR2 sequences are LGHDT and YNNKEL (reference sequence). V was clipped by 2 bases and J by 5 bases, with 12 bases between them. The length of the CDR3 is 14 residues. The CDR3 loop reads CASSQSGMVETQYF. DNA of the CDR3: TGTGCCAGCAGCCAATCGGGGATGGTGGAGACCCAGTACTTC.

This rearrangement joins TRBV12-5 to TRBJ1-3, with D maybe TRBD1 (5 bases). CDR3 size: 16 residues. Trimming removed 4 bases at V and 2 bases at J, with 15 bases between. CDR1 is LGHNT and CDR2 is FRNRAP in the germline V gene. CDR3 nucleotides: TGTGCTAGTGGTTCCCGGGACGGGCTGCCTGGAAACACCATATATTTT. Protein product: CASGSRDGLPGNTIYF. Full variable domain (missing parts from reference TRBV12-5 and TRBJ1-3): DARVTQTPRHKVTEMGQEVTMRCQPILGHNTVFWYRQTMMQGLELLAYFRNRAPLDDSGMPKDRFSAEMPDATLATLKIQPSEPRDSAVYFCASGSRDGLPGNTIYFGEGSWLTVV.

The V call is TRBV6-5, the J call TRBJ1-5; the D gene is possibly TRBD1 (6 bases). V lost 5 bases and J 1 base, leaving 12 bases between the germline ends. The CDR3 loop spans 15 amino acids. Germline V gene data show CDR1 as MNHEY and CDR2 as SVGAGI. The CDR3, as DNA: TGTGCCAGCAGTAGAAACAGGGAGAGCAATCAGCCCCAGCATTTT. Protein sequence: CASSRNRESNQPQHF.